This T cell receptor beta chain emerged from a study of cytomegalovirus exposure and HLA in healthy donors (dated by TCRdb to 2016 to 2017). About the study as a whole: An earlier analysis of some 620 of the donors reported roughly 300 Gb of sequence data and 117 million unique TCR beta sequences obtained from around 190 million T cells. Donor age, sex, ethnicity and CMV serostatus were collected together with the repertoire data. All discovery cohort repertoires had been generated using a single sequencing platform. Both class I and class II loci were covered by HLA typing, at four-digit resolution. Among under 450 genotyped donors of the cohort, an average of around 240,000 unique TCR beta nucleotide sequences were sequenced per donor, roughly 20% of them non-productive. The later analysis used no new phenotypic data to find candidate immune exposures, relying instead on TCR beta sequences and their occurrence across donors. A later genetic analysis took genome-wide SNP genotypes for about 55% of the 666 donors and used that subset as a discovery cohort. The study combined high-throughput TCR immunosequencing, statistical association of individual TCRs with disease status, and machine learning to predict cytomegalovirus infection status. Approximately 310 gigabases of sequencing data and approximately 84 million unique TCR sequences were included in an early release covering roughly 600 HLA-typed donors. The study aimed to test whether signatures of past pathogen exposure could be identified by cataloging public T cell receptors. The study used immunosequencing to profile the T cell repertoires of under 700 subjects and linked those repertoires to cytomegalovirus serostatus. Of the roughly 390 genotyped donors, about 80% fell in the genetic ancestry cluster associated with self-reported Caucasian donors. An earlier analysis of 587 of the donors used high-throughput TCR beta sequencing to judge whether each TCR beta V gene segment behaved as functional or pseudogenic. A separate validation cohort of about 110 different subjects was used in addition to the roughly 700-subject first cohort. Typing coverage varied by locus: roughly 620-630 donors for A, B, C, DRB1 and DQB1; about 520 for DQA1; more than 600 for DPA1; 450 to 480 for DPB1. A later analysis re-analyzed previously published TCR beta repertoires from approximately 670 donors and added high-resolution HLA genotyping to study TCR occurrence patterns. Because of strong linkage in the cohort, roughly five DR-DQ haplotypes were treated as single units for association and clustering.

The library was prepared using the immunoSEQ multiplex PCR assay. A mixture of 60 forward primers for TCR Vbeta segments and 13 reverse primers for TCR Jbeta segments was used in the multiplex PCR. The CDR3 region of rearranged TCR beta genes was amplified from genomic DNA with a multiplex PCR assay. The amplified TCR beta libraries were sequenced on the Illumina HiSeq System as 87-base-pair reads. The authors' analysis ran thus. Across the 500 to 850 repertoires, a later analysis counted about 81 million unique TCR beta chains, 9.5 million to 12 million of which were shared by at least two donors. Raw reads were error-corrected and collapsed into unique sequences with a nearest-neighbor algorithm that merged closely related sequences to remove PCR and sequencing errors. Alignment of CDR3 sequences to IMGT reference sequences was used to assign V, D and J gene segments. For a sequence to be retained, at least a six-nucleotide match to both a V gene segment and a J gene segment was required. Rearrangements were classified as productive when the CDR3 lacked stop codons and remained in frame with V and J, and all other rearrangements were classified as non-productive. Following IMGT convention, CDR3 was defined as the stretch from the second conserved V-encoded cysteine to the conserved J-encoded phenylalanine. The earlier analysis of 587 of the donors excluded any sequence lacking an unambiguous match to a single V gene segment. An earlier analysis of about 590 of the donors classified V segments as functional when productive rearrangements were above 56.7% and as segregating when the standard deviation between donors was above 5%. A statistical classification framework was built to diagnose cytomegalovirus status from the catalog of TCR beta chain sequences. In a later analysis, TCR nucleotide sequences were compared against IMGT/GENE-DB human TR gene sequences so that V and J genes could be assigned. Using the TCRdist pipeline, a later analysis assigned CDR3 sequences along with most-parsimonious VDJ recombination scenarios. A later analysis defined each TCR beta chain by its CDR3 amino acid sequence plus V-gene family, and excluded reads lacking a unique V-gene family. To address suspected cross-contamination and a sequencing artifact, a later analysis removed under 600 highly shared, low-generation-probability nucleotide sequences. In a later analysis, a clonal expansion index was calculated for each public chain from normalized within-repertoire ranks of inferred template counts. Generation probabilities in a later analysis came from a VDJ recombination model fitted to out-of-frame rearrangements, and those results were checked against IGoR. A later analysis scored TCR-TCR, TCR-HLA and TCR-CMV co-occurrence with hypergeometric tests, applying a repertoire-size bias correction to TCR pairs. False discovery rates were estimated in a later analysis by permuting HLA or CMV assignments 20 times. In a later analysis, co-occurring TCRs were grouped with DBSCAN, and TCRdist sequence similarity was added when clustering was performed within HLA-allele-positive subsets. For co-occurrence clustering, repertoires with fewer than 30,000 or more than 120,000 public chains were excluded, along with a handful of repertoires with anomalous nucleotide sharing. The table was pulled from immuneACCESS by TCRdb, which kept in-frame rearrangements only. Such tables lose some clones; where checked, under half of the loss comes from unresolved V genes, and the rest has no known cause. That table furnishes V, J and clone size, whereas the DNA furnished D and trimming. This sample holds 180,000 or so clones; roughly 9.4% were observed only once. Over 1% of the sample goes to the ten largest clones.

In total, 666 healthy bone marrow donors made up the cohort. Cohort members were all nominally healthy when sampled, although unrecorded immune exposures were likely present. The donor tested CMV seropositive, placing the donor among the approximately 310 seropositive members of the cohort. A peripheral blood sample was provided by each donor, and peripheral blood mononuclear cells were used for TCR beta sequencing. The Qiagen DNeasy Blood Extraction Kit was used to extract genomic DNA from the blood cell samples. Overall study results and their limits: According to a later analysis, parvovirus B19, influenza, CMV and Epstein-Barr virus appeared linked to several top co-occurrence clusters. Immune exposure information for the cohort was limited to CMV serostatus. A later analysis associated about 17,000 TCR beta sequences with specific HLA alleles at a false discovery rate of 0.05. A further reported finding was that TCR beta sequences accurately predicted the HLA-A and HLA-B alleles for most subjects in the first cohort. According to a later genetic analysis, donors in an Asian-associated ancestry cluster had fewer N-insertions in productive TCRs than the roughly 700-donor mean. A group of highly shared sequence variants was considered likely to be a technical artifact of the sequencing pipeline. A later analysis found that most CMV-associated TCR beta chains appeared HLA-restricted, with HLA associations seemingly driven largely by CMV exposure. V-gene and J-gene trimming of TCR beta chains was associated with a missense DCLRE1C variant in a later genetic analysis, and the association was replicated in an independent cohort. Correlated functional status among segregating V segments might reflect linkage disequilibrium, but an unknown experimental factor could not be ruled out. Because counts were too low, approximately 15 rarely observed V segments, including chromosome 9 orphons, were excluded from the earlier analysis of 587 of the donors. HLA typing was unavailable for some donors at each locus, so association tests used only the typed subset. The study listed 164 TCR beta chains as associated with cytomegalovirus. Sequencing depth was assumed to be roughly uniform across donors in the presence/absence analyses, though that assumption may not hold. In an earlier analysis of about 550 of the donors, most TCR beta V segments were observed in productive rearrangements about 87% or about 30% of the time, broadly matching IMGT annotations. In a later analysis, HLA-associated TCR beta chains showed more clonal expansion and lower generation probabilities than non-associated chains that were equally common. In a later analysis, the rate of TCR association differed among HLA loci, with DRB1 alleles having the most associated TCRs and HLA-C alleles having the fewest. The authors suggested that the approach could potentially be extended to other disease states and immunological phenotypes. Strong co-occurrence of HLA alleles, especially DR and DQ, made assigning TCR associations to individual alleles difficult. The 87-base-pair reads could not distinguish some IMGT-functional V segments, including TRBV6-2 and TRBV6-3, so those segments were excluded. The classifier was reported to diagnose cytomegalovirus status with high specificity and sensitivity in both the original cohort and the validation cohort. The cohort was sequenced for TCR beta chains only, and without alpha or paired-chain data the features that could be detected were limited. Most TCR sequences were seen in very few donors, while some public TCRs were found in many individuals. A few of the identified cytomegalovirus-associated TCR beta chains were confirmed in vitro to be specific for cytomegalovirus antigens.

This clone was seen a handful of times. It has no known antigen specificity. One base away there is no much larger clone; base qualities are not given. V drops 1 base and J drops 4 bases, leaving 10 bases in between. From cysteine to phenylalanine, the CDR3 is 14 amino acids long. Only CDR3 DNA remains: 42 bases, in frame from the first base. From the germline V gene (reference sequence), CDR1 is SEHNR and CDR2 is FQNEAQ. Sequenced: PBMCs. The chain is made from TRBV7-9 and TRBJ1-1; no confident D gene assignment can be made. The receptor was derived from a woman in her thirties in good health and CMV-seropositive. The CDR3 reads CASSLEAGGTEAFF. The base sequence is TGTGCCAGCAGCTTAGAGGCGGGAGGCACTGAAGCTTTCTTT.